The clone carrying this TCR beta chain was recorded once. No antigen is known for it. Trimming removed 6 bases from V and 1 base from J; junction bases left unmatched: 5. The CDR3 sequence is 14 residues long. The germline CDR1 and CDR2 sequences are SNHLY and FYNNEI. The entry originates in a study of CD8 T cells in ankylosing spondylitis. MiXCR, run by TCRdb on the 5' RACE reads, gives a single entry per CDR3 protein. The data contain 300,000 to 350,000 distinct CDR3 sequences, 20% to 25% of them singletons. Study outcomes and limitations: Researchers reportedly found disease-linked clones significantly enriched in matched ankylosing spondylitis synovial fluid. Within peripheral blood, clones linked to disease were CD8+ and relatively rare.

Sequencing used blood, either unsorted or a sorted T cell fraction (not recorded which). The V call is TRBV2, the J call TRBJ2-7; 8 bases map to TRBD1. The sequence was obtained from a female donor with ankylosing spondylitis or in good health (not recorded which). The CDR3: CASRADRGSYEQYF. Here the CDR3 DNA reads TGTGCCAGCAGAGCAGACAGGGGATCCTACGAGCAGTACTTC.